This T cell receptor beta chain is drawn from a study of blood T cell repertoires in COVID-19. Overall study context: Sites across the United States, Italy and Spain contributed samples from acute and convalescent COVID-19. In each case, the material was cDNA or gDNA derived from T cells, B-cell-depleted T cells, or PBMCs.

Between the trimmed V and J ends, which lost 3 bases and 9 bases, there was a span of 7 bases. Germline assignment: CDR1 SGDLS and CDR2 YYNGEE. This CDR3 is built from 12 residues. Patients from Seattle were sampled longitudinally, starting during active infection. As processed by the authors: Researchers report that nucleated cell counts were estimated from reference gene primer amplification. Sequenced by immunoSEQ multiplex PCR; TCRdb stores in-frame clones only, minus some. The V and J calls and clone size come from that table; D and trimming were worked out from the DNA. The sample lists 300,000 to 400,000 clones; about 87% were seen once.

The V and J genes are TRBV9 and TRBJ1-6; D is unresolved. What was sequenced was peripheral blood. The clonotype comes from a woman between 45 and 60 years old with COVID-19, enrolled during active disease. CDR3 protein: CASSALSSPLHF. The CDR3 DNA follows: TGTGCCAGCAGCGCTTTGAGTTCACCCCTCCACTTT.